This TCR beta chain was retrieved from a study of T cells after yellow fever vaccination. Across the whole study: It was SMART-Seq v4 Ultra Low Input that prepared the fractions with low cell numbers.

TCRdb passed the 5' RACE reads through MiXCR, listing each CDR3 protein once. The sample holds roughly 96,000 distinct CDR3 sequences, roughly 10% seen once. The study's findings and limits: The secondary response showed a weaker magnitude and a faster peak, day 5 versus 15.

The CDR3 consists of 14 residues. Per germline, CDR1 SQVTM and CDR2 ANQGSEA. V shed 3 bases and J 5 bases; nucleotides not matched to a gene: 8. The chain joins TRBV29-1 to TRBJ1-2; TRBD1 aligns across 8 bases. Specimen: CD8+ T cells not binding an NS4B(214-222) dextramer, sorted from PBMCs, collected more than 13 days after the first yellow fever vaccination. The TCR comes from a man aged 18-30 years who received the YFV17D yellow fever vaccine. The CDR3 reads CSVESTGVEYGYTF. In DNA, the CDR3 is TGCAGCGTTGAGTCGACAGGGGTAGAGTATGGCTACACCTTC.